A single sample gave rise to the 2 T cell receptor beta chains below, sequenced in a study of identical twins. TCRdb ran MiXCR on the 5' RACE reads and lists one entry per CDR3 protein. The table shows fewer than 650,000 distinct CDR3 sequences, with roughly 7.2% occurring only once. These data were also reused for a study on yellow fever vaccine responses in identical twins.

Input material: PBMCs. Every receptor here comes from a woman under 30 in good health.

This chain links TRBV4-2 with TRBJ2-2; unclear D gene. The CDR3 covers 15 residues. Germline V gives CDR1 LGHNA, CDR2 YNFKEQ. The germline V and J ends were trimmed by 2 bases and 0 bases, with 7 bases remaining between them. In nucleotides, the CDR3 is TGTGCCAGCAGCCAAATCGCCGCGAACACCGGGGAGCTGTTTTTT. Encoded protein: CASSQIAANTGELFF.

A word on this clonotype: This may arise from a read error, as a much more abundant clone is one base away. This chain uses TRBV29-1 with TRBJ2-7, with 12 bases that match TRBD2. CDR3 size: 14 residues. CDR1 is SQVTM and CDR2 is ANQGSEA in the germline V gene. V lost 6 bases to trimming and J lost 9 bases; unmatched junction nucleotides: 12. CDR3 in amino acids: CSVGYASGRVGQYF. In DNA, the CDR3 is TGCAGCGTGGGATATGCTAGCGGGAGGGTCGGGCAGTACTTC.